This T cell receptor (beta chain) is drawn from a study of regulatory T cells in long-lasting Graves disease. Study-wide results and limits: Sampling was limited to peripheral blood rather than thyroid tissue. Persistent patients had a count of shared public clonotypes (about 2,700) that exceeded that of new patients (about 970). Having few samples may have compromised the accuracy. Persistent Graves' patients showed a TCR diversity that was lower than that of newly diagnosed ones.

Germline assignment: CDR1 SEHNR and CDR2 FQNEAQ (reference sequence). The CDR3 spans 13 residues. Trimming took off 5 bases at V and 5 bases at J, with 10 bases between the two ends. This clonotype was seen repeatedly, ten times or more. Its cognate antigen is unknown. Assembly of TCR beta libraries relied on iRepertoire HTBI primers together with Arm-PCR of CDR3 regions. From the multiplex PCR reads, TCRdb called clonotypes with MiXCR, one entry per CDR3 protein. The table lists more than 300,000 distinct CDR3 sequences, about 14% of them singletons. Time point specified: newly diagnosed GD, antithyroid drugs for less than 3 months. The TCR library was made from RNA extracted from PBMCs.

The chain couples TRBV7-9 to TRBJ2-1; tentatively, D is TRBD1 (6 bases). The source of this sequence is a female donor with Graves disease. Sample: peripheral blood mononuclear cells (PBMCs), taken at new diagnosis, from a patient treated with antithyroid drugs. DNA for the CDR3: TGTGCCAGCAGCATCCGACAGGACAATGAGCAGTTCTTC. Protein sequence: CASSIRQDNEQFF.